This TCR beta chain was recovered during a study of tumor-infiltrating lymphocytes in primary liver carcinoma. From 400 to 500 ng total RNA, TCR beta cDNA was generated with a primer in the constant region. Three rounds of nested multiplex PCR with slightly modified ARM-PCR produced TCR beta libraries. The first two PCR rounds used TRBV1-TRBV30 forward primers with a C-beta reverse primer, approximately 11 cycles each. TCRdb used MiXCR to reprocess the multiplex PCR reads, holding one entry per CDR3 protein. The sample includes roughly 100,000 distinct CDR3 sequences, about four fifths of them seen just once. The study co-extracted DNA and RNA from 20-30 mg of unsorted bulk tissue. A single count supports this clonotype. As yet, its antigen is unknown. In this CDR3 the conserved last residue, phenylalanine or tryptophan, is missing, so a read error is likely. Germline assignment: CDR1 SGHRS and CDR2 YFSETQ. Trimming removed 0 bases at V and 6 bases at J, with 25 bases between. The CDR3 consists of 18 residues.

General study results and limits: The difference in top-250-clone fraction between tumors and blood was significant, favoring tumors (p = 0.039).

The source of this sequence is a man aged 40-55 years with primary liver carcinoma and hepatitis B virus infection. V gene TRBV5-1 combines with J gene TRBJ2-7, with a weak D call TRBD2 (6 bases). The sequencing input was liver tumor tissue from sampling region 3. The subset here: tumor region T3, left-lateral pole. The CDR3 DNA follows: TGCGCCAGCAGCTTGGATCGTGGTAGCGGAAGATTCCTCCCCGAGCAGTACTAC. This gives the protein CASSLDRGSGRFLPEQYY.